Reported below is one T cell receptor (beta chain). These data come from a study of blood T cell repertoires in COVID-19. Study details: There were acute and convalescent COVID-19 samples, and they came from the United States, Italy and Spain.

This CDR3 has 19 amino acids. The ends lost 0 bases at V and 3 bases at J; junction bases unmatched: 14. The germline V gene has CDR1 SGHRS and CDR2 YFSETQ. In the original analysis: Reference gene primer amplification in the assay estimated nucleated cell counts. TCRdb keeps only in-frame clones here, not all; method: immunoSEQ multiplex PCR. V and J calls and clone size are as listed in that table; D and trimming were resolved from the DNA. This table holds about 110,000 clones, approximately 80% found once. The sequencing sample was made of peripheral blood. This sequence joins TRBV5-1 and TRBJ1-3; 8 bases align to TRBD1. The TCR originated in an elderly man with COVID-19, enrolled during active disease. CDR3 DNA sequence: TGCGCCAGCAGCTTGGGGGGGCGGACAGGGAAGATTGATGGAAACACCATATATTTT. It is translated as CASSLGGRTGKIDGNTIYF.